This T cell receptor beta chain derives from a study of cytomegalovirus exposure and HLA in healthy donors. Study as a whole: An earlier analysis found some 100 million unique TCR beta sequences from about 190 million T cells. Study-wide results and caveats: Some highly shared sequence variants likely arose as a pipeline artifact.

The PCR used 60 Vbeta and 13 Jbeta primers. Profiling relied on immunoSEQ multiplex PCR, and the TCRdb table lists in-frame clones only, not all of them. The repertoire includes some 120,000 clones, approximately 68% of them detected once, and 1.6% sits in the top ten. This clone showed up just a few times. Its antigen is undetermined. Source material: PBMCs. This receptor was identified in a man aged 25 to 40 in good health and CMV-seropositive.

The CDR3 is CASSRQGARNTEAFF. The CDR3 DNA reads as TGTGCCAGCTCACGCCAGGGGGCTAGGAACACTGAAGCTTTCTTT. The chain couples TRBV18 to TRBJ1-1; 8 bases agree with TRBD1. Trimming took 4 bases from V and 1 from J; bases not matched to a gene: 5. Per the germline V gene, CDR1 is KGHSH and CDR2 is LQKENI. The CDR3 consists of 15 residues.